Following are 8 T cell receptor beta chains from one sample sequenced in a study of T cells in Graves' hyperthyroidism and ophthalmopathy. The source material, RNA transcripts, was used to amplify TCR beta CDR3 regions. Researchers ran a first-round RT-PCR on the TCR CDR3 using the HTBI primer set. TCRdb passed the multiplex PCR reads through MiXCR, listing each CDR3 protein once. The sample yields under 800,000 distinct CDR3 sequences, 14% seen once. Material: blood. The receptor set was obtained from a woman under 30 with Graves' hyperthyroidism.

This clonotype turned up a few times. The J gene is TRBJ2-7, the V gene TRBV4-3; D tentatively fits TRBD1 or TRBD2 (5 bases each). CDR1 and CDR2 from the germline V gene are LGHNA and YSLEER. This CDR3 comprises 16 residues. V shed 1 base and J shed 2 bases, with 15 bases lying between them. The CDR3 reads CASSQGVGTVTYEQYF. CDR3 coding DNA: TGCGCCAGCAGCCAAGGAGTTGGGACGGTAACCTACGAGCAGTACTTC.

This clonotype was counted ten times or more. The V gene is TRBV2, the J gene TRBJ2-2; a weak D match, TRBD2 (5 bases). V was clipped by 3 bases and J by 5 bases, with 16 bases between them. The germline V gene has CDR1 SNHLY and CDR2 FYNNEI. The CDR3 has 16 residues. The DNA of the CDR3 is TGTGCCAGCAGTGATGCGGAGCGGAGCCCGACCGGGGAGCTGTTTTTT. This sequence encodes CASSDAERSPTGELFF.

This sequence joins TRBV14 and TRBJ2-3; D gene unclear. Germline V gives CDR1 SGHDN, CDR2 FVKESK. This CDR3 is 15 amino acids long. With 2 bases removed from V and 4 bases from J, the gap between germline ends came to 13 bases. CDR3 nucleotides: TGTGCCAGCAGCCAAACCTGGGCTTTAGCAGATACGCAGTATTTT. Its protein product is CASSQTWALADTQYF.

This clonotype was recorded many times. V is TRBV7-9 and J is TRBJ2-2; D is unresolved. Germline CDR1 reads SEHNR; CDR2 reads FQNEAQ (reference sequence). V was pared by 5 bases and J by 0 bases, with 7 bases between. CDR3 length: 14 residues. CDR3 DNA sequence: TGTGCCAGCAGCCCCGACCCGAACACCGGGGAGCTGTTTTTT. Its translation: CASSPDPNTGELFF.

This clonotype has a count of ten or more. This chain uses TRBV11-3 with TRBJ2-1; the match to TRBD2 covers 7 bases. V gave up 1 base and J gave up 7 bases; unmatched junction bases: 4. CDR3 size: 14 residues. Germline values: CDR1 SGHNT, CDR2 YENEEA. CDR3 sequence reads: CASSLGRAGNEQFF. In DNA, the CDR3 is TGTGCCAGCAGCTTAGGCCGAGCGGGGAATGAGCAGTTCTTC. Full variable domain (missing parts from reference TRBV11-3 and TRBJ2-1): EAGVVQSPRYKIIEKKQPVAFWCNPISGHNTLYWYLQNLGQGPELLIRYENEEAVDDSQLPKDRFSAERLKGVDSTLKIQPAELGDSAVYLCASSLGRAGNEQFFGPGTRLTVL.

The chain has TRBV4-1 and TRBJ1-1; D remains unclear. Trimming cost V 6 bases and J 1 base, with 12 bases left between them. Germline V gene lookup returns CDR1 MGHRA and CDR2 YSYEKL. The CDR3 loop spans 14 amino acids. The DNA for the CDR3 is TGCGCCAGCAGTCGGGTTATTGGGAACACTGAAGCTTTCTTT. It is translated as CASSRVIGNTEAFF.

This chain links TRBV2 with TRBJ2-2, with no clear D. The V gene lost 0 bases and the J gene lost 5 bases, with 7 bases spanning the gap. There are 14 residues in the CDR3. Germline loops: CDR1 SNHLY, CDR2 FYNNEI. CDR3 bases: TGTGCCAGCAGTGAAGCGCATAGGACCGGGGAGCTGTTTTTT. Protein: CASSEAHRTGELFF.

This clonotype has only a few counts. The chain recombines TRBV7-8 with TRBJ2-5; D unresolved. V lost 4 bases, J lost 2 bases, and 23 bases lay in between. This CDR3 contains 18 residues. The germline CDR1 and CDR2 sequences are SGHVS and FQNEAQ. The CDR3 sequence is CASSSLTSPAESQETQYF. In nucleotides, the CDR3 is TGTGCCAGCAGCTCCCTGACATCTCCGGCAGAATCACAAGAGACCCAGTACTTC.